Reported below is one TCR beta chain. Its antigen is still unknown. Base qualities were left out, and no much larger clone turns up one base away. Ficoll-Paque density gradient centrifugation was used to isolate PBMCs. The data stem from a study of T-cell memory formation after mild COVID-19 (dated by TCRdb to about 2021). Study-wide context: TCR sequence clusters from the two donors were found to be largely donor specific. Two young, previously healthy adult volunteers, one female and one male, were included in the cohort. In two donors, T-cell clones that expanded and contracted after mild COVID-19 were followed by sequencing TCRalpha and TCRbeta repertoires longitudinally. The paper's findings and limits, for the study overall: Contracting CD4+ clones appeared mostly in the CM and EM memory subsets, whereas CD8+ clones were enriched in EMRA. The detection of some responding clones in pre-infection memory suggests that pre-existing cross-reactive memory T cells joined the SARS-CoV-2 response. SARS-CoV-2 specificity of the second-wave clones peaking on day 37 was not confirmed. Only a couple of mild cases were covered in the study, and larger cohorts including severe cases with pre-infection samples were considered necessary. Clones that contracted from day 15 to 85 showed balanced CD4/CD8 phenotypes, whereas a second wave of clones that expanded from day 15 to 37 leaned towards CD4+.

Sequencing took place on an Illumina NovaSeq 6000. TCRalpha and TCRbeta cDNA libraries were constructed by 5'RACE with constant-segment primers, with sample barcodes and unique molecular identifiers being introduced. Trizol reagent was used to extract RNA from every sample. Amplification of the libraries took two PCR steps, and the second step added a second sample barcode plus Illumina TruSeq adapters. Libraries were sequenced on an Illumina NovaSeq with 2 x 150 bp paired-end reads. The paper's data handling went like this. Reads were demultiplexed and collapsed into UMI-guided consensus sequences with migec v1.2.7. Using mixcr v2.1.11, UMI consensuses were aligned to TRA and TRB V and J templates and then assembled into clonotypes. Clonotypes were classified as expanded or contracted when called significant by both edgeR and NoisET, with noise models trained on biological replicates. For edgeR calls, the thresholds were a false discovery rate-adjusted p below 0.01 and a log2 fold-change of 1. As an exploratory analysis of dynamics, max-normalized trajectories of the 1000 most abundant clonotypes were examined by PCA with hierarchical clustering. Separately sequenced CD4+ and CD8+ repertoires were used to assign the CD4 or CD8 phenotype of responding clones. The public reads were quality trimmed at Q25 with fastp and then assembled into clones with MiXCR by TCRdb, keeping productive beta chains. Every entry covers one CDR3 protein and lists the most common genes and DNA from its rows. V and J calls and clone size were set by TCRdb, not the authors. The sample profile shows 160,000 or so distinct CDR3 sequences; about 28% of them were found once. About 12% of the sample is in the top ten clones.

V loses 6 bases at its end and J loses 1 base; junction bases beyond the gene matches: 6. From the cysteine up to the phenylalanine, the CDR3 has a length of 15 residues. Here the CDR3 DNA is all that survives: 45 bases in frame from base 1. The germline V gene specifies MNHEY as CDR1 and SVGAGI as CDR2. Sequencing input: PBMCs or a T cell subset sorted from them (not recorded which). This chain is built from TRBV6-5 and TRBJ2-3; 8 bases in between match TRBD1. The sequence came from an adult woman who had mild COVID-19 (a few samples of this study predate the infection). The sample titles of this study are shuffled in the database, so cell type and time point are left out; the donor was told from shared clones. For the CDR3, the sequence is CASRLDRGGTDTQYF. The base sequence is TGTGCCAGCAGACTCGACAGGGGAGGCACAGATACGCAGTATTTT.